Sequencing of this TCR beta chain was carried out in a study of Graves' ophthalmopathy and Graves' hyperthyroidism. At least ten counts were recorded for this clonotype. The antigen is unknown. Aged 18 to 65, hyperthyroidism patients had new diagnoses of under 2 months' duration. 7.5 to 10 ml of fresh blood yielded the PBMCs by density gradient. Overall study findings and caveats: The model's prediction of ophthalmopathy progression had 65% to 71% sensitivity and roughly 72% specificity. A classifier, a 13-signature model, separated ophthalmopathy from stable hyperthyroidism with nearly 90% sensitivity and roughly 80% specificity.

V was trimmed by 3 bases and J by 0 bases, leaving 11 bases between them. This CDR3 has 16 residues. CDR1 and CDR2 from the germline V gene are PRHDT and FYEKMQ (reference sequence). Amplification targeted the TCR beta CDR3 regions, with RNA transcripts as the source material. Second-round multiplex PCR came after first-round RT-PCR with HTBI primers. TCRdb reprocessed the multiplex PCR reads via MiXCR and lists one record per CDR3 protein. The table includes 300,000 to 400,000 distinct CDR3 sequences, roughly 15% detected once. The source is an adult woman with stable Graves' hyperthyroidism. The chain has TRBV13 and TRBJ2-2, with D uncertain. The source material was peripheral blood. The CDR3 loop is CASSFWRKANTGELFF. Here the CDR3 DNA reads TGTGCCAGCAGCTTCTGGCGTAAAGCGAACACCGGGGAGCTGTTTTTT.